This T cell receptor (beta chain) emerged from a study of regulatory T cells in long-lasting Graves disease. According to the study, TCR beta libraries were built with iRepertoire HTBI primers and CDR3-region Arm-PCR. One entry per CDR3 protein results from TCRdb running MiXCR on the multiplex PCR reads. Counted here are about 530,000 distinct CDR3 sequences, 16% occurring once; the ten biggest clones make up roughly 25%. Per the germline V gene, CDR1 is SEHNR and CDR2 is FQNEAQ (reference sequence). With 1 base clipped from V and 3 bases from J, the junction kept 5 bases outside the gene matches. The CDR3 consists of 15 residues. Noted time point: newly diagnosed GD, antithyroid drugs for less than 3 months. Extracted PBMC RNA gave rise to the TCR library. This clonotype was counted once. This sample also appeared in a second study, on T cells in Graves' hyperthyroidism and ophthalmopathy.

This sample comprised peripheral blood mononuclear cells (PBMCs), obtained at new diagnosis, from a patient treated with antithyroid drugs. This chain links TRBV7-9 with TRBJ2-7; 8 bases align to TRBD2. The sequence came from a woman aged 35-60 years with Graves disease. The CDR3 here is CASSLGRGGLYEQYF. CDR3 bases: TGTGCCAGCAGCTTAGGCCGGGGGGGCCTCTACGAGCAGTACTTC.